The 29 T cell receptor beta chains presented below share a single source sample, sequenced in a study of OX40 agonist ivuxolimab in advanced cancers. Only in-frame clones appear in the TCRdb table, and some are missing; sequencing was by immunoSEQ multiplex PCR. This sample has approximately 58,000 clones, with about 85% found just once. The sample in question was CD4+ or CD8+ T cells sorted from blood, obtained in a trial of the OX40 agonist ivuxolimab. The source of these receptors is an adult with an advanced solid tumor such as melanoma, head and neck, liver or kidney cancer.

This clone was detected a few times. J is TRBJ2-7 and V is TRBV2; 9 bases are a match to TRBD2. The CDR3 covers 17 residues. Per the germline V gene, CDR1 is SNHLY and CDR2 is FYNNEI. Trimming took 6 bases from V and 0 from J; bases not matched to a gene: 12. Written as DNA, the CDR3 is TGTGCCAGCAGACCCCGACTGGGGACTAGCAGCTCCTACGAGCAGTACTTC. Its translation is CASRPRLGTSSSYEQYF.

The chain carries TRBV2 and TRBJ1-5; no firm D call. From germline, CDR1 is SNHLY and CDR2 FYNNEI. V gave up 3 bases and J gave up 5 bases, with 11 bases separating them. CDR3 length: 14 residues. This CDR3 is CASSDIQPYQPQHF. For the CDR3, the DNA is TGTGCCAGCAGTGACATACAGCCTTATCAGCCCCAGCATTTT.

This chain connects TRBV11-3 to TRBJ2-2, with unresolved D. CDR3 length: 17 residues. The germline CDR1 and CDR2 sequences are SGHNT and YENEEA. The V end was cut by 1 base, the J end by 0 bases, with 12 bases between. The DNA for the CDR3 is TGTGCCAGCAGCTTAGGGGGTCGGGCAGCGAACACCGGGGAGCTGTTTTTT. Encoded protein: CASSLGGRAANTGELFF.

J is TRBJ1-3 and V is TRBV7-9; D uncertain. There are 15 residues in the CDR3. Germline loops: CDR1 SEHNR, CDR2 FQNEAQ (reference sequence). Trimming removed 1 base from V and 6 bases from J, with 13 bases in between. As DNA, the CDR3 is TGTGCCAGCAGCTTAGGGGCAGCATCGCAAAACACCATATATTTT. Translating gives CASSLGAASQNTIYF.

The rearrangement links TRBV10-3 to TRBJ2-7; D possibly uses TRBD1 or TRBD2 (5 bases each). Trimming took off 8 bases at V and 4 bases at J, with 9 bases between the two ends. The CDR3 contains 11 residues. Germline V gene lookup returns CDR1 ENHRY and CDR2 SYGVKD. CDR3: CAIAREYEQYF. CDR3 DNA: TGTGCCATCGCCAGGGAGTACGAGCAGTACTTC.

The table lists this clone with a few counts. J is TRBJ2-2 and V is TRBV4-1; TRBD1 matches 8 bases. The CDR3 has 14 residues. The germline CDR1 and CDR2 sequences are MGHRA and YSYEKL. Trimming cost V 6 bases and J 7 bases; bases outside gene matches: 7. CDR3 region: CASRRTGSGGELFF. The CDR3 DNA is TGCGCCAGCAGAAGGACAGGGAGCGGCGGGGAGCTGTTTTTT.

The V gene is TRBV6-1, the J gene TRBJ1-2; 8 bases agree with TRBD1. Unmatched junction bases numbered 12, after V lost 8 bases and J lost 4 bases. Per germline, CDR1 MNHNS and CDR2 SASEGT. This CDR3 has 15 residues. The CDR3 region is CASRRGQGDLYGYTF. The CDR3 nucleotides are TGTGCCAGCCGAAGAGGACAGGGAGATCTCTATGGCTACACCTTC.

This clone is labeled as medium-sized (0.01 to 0.1%). The J gene is TRBJ1-1, the V gene TRBV15; D gene unclear. Trimming shortened V by 4 bases and J by 7 bases, and 10 bases separated the two germline ends. Germline CDR1 and CDR2: LNHNV and YYDKDF (reference sequence). The CDR3 is 12 amino acids. CDR3 sequence: CATSKGGDEAFF. The CDR3 DNA follows: TGTGCCACCAGCAAGGGTGGAGATGAAGCTTTCTTT.

This clone was recorded a few times. The chain couples TRBV5-1 to TRBJ1-1; 7 nucleotides agree with TRBD1. The ends lost 4 bases at V and 0 bases at J; junction bases unmatched: 6. The CDR3 runs 15 residues. The germline CDR1 and CDR2 sequences are SGHRS and YFSETQ. The CDR3 protein is CASSRQDRVNTEAFF. CDR3 nucleotides: TGCGCCAGCAGCCGGCAAGACAGGGTGAACACTGAAGCTTTCTTT.

J is TRBJ2-1 and V is TRBV18, with TRBD1 matching 9 bases. CDR3 length: 14 amino acids. CDR1 KGHSH and CDR2 LQKENI come from the germline V gene. J gave up 7 bases and V 0 bases, and 1 base lay outside the gene matches. Written as DNA, the CDR3 is TGTGCCAGCTCACCACCGACAGGGGGAAATGAGCAGTTCTTC. Amino acids: CASSPPTGGNEQFF.

The rearrangement links TRBV9 to TRBJ2-1; D remains ambiguous. V lost 0 bases and J lost 3, with 10 bases in between. CDR3 size: 15 residues. Germline V gene lookup returns CDR1 SGDLS and CDR2 YYNGEE. CDR3 region: CASSVAYSYYNEQFF. The DNA of the CDR3 is TGTGCCAGCAGCGTAGCCTACAGCTACTACAATGAGCAGTTCTTC.

The chain couples TRBV30 to TRBJ2-2, with a weak D call TRBD1 (5 bases). The CDR3 spans 12 residues. V lost 3 bases and J 5 bases, leaving 7 bases between the germline ends. Germline assignment: CDR1 GTSNPN and CDR2 SVGIG (reference sequence). The CDR3 sequence: CAWSRQTGELFF. The CDR3 coding sequence is TGTGCCTGGAGCCGACAGACCGGGGAGCTGTTTTTT.

This clone was picked up one time. This sequence joins TRBV28 and TRBJ2-7, with TRBD2 identical over 8 bases. V lost 6 bases to trimming and J lost 2 bases; unmatched junction nucleotides: 6. The CDR3 spans 14 residues. CDR1 MDHEN and CDR2 SYDVKM come from the germline V gene. CDR3 residues: CASSSSGSPYEQYF. The CDR3 region has the DNA TGTGCCAGCAGCTCCAGCGGGAGTCCCTACGAGCAGTACTTC.

The V call is TRBV9, the J call TRBJ2-2; D gene uncertain. V shed 5 bases and J shed 0 bases, with 14 bases lying between them. Germline V lookup: CDR1 SGDLS, CDR2 YYNGEE. The CDR3 length is 16 residues. In DNA, the CDR3 is TGTGCCAGCAGTCCGGGTTACAGCGCGAACACCGGGGAGCTGTTTTTT. This codes for CASSPGYSANTGELFF.

The chain recombines TRBV9 with TRBJ1-1, with 10 bases lining up with TRBD1. V was pared by 4 bases and J by 4 bases, with 7 bases of the junction left unmatched. Germline CDR1 reads SGDLS; CDR2 reads YYNGEE. This CDR3 has 15 residues. CDR3 sequence reads: CASSPRTGGFTEAFF. The DNA for the CDR3 is TGTGCCAGCAGCCCGAGGACAGGGGGATTCACTGAAGCTTTCTTT.

The V gene is TRBV21-1, the J gene TRBJ1-1. TRBV21-1 is listed as a pseudogene. This CDR3 comprises 16 residues. Here the CDR3 reads CASSKDCKKWNTEAFF. DNA of the CDR3: TGTGCCAGCAGCAAAGACTGTAAAAAATGGAACACTGAAGCTTTCTTT.

This clone was found once. J is TRBJ2-3 and V is TRBV5-4, with D possibly being TRBD1 or TRBD2 (5 bases each). The CDR3 consists of 13 residues. Trimming removed 4 bases from V and 8 bases from J, with 14 bases in between. Germline assignment: CDR1 SGHNT and CDR2 YYREEE (reference sequence). The CDR3 nucleotides read TGTGCCAGCAGCGGGGAACCTGGGGGTACGCAGTATTTT. This translates into CASSGEPGGTQYF. The complete variable domain, with remaining parts taken from reference TRBV5-4 and TRBJ2-3, reads ETGVTQSPTHLIKTRGQQVTLRCSSQSGHNTVSWYQQALGQGPQFIFQYYREEENGRGNFPPRFSGLQFPNYSSELNVNALELDDSALYLCASSGEPGGTQYFGPGTRLTVL.

This chain connects TRBV7-6 to TRBJ1-1, with D perhaps TRBD1 (5 bases). With 5 bases removed from V and 3 bases from J, the gap between germline ends came to 16 bases. Germline loops: CDR1 SGHVS, CDR2 FNYEAQ. The CDR3 is made up of 15 amino acids. The CDR3 coding sequence is TGTGCCAGCAGCCCAAATCGGGGGGGGGACACTGAAGCTTTCTTT. This codes for CASSPNRGGDTEAFF.

This clone was recorded once. The genes are TRBV6-5 and TRBJ2-1, with 7 bases that match TRBD1. Trimming cost V 2 bases and J 0 bases; bases outside gene matches: 1. The CDR3 totals 15 residues. The germline V gene encodes CDR1 MNHEY and CDR2 SVGAGI. This CDR3 reads CASSYAGGSYNEQFF. In DNA, the CDR3 is TGTGCCAGCAGTTACGCAGGGGGCTCCTACAATGAGCAGTTCTTC.

V and J are TRBV13 and TRBJ2-7; D remains ambiguous. The V end lost 3 bases, the J end lost 6 bases, and 12 bases lay between the germline ends. The length of the CDR3 is 13 residues. The V gene's germline CDR1 is PRHDT and CDR2 FYEKMQ (reference sequence). The CDR3 DNA is TGTGCCAGCAGCTTGCCTGGGTCTGGCGAGCAGTACTTC. Residues: CASSLPGSGEQYF.

The chain combines TRBV10-3 with TRBJ1-2, with D maybe TRBD1 (6 bases). The CDR3 is 13 residues long. In germline, CDR1 is ENHRY, CDR2 SYGVKD. V gave up 5 bases and J gave up 6 bases, with 13 bases separating them. The CDR3: CAISRGGANGYTF. As DNA, the CDR3 is TGTGCCATCAGTAGGGGGGGTGCCAATGGCTACACCTTC.

The rearrangement uses TRBV25-1 and TRBJ1-1; no reliable D call. The CDR3 is 14 residues long. With 7 bases removed from V and 5 bases from J, the gap between germline ends came to 17 bases. The V gene's germline CDR1 is MGHDK and CDR2 SYGVNS. CDR3 protein: CASNPEGAVTEAFF. DNA of the CDR3: TGTGCCAGCAACCCGGAGGGTGCGGTAACTGAAGCTTTCTTT.

This rearrangement joins TRBV7-9 to TRBJ1-1, with D possibly being TRBD1 (6 bases). The CDR3 sequence is 16 residues long. Per germline, CDR1 SEHNR and CDR2 FQNEAQ (reference sequence). Trimming left V 7 bases short and J 1 base short, with 19 bases between. This chain's CDR3 is CASTDRSGQRNTEAFF. The CDR3 DNA is TGTGCCAGCACCGATAGGTCGGGACAACGGAACACTGAAGCTTTCTTT.

The chain is built from TRBV5-4 and TRBJ1-4; 8 bases map to TRBD1. Germline V CDR1 and CDR2: SGHNT, YYREEE (reference sequence). The junction had 9 bases not matched to a gene; V was cut back by 4 bases and J by 7 bases. The CDR3 runs 15 residues. This CDR3 is CASSITGGRAEKLFF. In nucleotides, the CDR3 is TGTGCCAGCAGCATAACAGGGGGTCGTGCTGAAAAACTGTTTTTT.

The chain uses TRBV6-5 and TRBJ1-2; D gene unclear. CDR3 length: 14 residues. Trimming removed 6 bases at V and 4 bases at J, with 15 bases between. From germline, CDR1 is MNHEY and CDR2 SVGAGI. CDR3 DNA: TGTGCCAGCAGAAGGATCGAGACATTCTATGGCTACACCTTC. Protein: CASRRIETFYGYTF.

This clone came up a few times. This chain connects TRBV7-2 to TRBJ2-1; D unresolved. The CDR3 loop spans 14 amino acids. CDR1 and CDR2 from the germline V gene are SGHTA and FQGNSA. Between the trimmed V and J ends, which lost 1 base and 4 bases, there was a span of 8 bases. Here the CDR3 DNA reads TGTGCCAGCAGCTTAGGCCTAGAATACAATGAGCAGTTCTTC. This sequence encodes CASSLGLEYNEQFF.

About this clone: The sample has other DNA sequences that encode this CDR3 too. The chain combines TRBV5-1 with TRBJ2-2; D remains ambiguous. This CDR3 comprises 13 residues. CDR1 SGHRS and CDR2 YFSETQ come from the germline V gene. Trimming took off 0 bases at V and 5 bases at J, with 5 bases between the two ends. In DNA form, the CDR3 reads TGCGCCAGCAGCTTGGATTCGACCGGGGAGCTGTTTTTT. This translates into CASSLDSTGELFF.

The rearrangement links TRBV7-9 to TRBJ1-1; no definite D call. Germline values: CDR1 SEHNR, CDR2 FQNEAQ (reference sequence). The CDR3 is 16 amino acids. Trimming removed 5 bases from V and 2 bases from J, with 18 bases in between. The DNA of the CDR3 is TGTGCCAGCAGCCGCAGGACCGGCGGTGGTAACACTGAAGCTTTCTTT. Translation gives CASSRRTGGGNTEAFF.

This chain links TRBV19 with TRBJ1-5; D possibly corresponds to TRBD1 (6 bases). Per the germline V gene, CDR1 is LNHDA and CDR2 is SQIVND (reference sequence). The V gene lost 4 bases and the J gene lost 2 bases, with 12 bases spanning the gap. This CDR3 comprises 15 residues. CDR3 amino acids: CASSNRVVGNQPQHF. For the CDR3, the DNA is TGTGCCAGTAGTAACAGGGTGGTAGGCAATCAGCCCCAGCATTTT.